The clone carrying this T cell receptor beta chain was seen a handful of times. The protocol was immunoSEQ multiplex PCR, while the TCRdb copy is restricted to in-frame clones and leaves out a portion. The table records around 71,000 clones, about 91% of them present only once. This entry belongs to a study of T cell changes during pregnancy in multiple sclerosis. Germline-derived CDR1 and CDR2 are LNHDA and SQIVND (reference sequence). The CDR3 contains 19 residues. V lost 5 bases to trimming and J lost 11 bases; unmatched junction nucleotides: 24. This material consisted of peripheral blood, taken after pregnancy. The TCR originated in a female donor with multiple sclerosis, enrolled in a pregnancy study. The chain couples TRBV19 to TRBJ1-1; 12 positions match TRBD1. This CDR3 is CASSGDRGLVNPYTELAFF. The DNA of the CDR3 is TGTGCCAGTAGTGGGGACAGGGGGCTCGTAAATCCTTACACGGAATTGGCTTTCTTT. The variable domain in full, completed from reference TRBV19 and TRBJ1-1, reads DGGITQSPKYLFRKEGQNVTLSCEQNLNHDAMYWYRQDPGQGLRLIYYSQIVNDFQKGDIAEGYSVSREKKESFPLTVTSAQKNPTAFYLCASSGDRGLVNPYTELAFFGQGTRLTVV.